This is a list of T cell receptor beta chains from one sample in a study of blood T cell repertoires in COVID-19. Repertoires were generated with immunoSEQ multiplex PCR, while TCRdb's copy carries only in-frame clones and drops some. The sample has about 130,000 clones, about 86% seen once. The specimen sequenced was peripheral blood. The source of these receptors is a woman older than 75 with acute or convalescent COVID-19. The CDR3 runs from the conserved cysteine through the conserved F or W. The D gene is left open where the match is weak. Clone size is not always given. Where it is, it says once, few, many or a class for expanded clones.

j_call: TRBJ1-1
v_call: TRBV6-4
d_call: TRBD1
clone_size: .
cdr3_aa: CASSRTQGAHTEAFF
cdr3_nt: TGTGCCAGCAGCAGGACTCAGGGGGCACACACTGAAGCTTTCTTT

j_call: TRBJ1-4
v_call: TRBV4-2
d_call: .
clone_size: .
cdr3_aa: CASSQDLGSSNEKLFF
cdr3_nt: TGTGCCAGCAGCCAAGATCTCGGGTCGAGTAATGAAAAACTGTTTTTT

j_call: TRBJ2-7
v_call: TRBV4-1
d_call: .
clone_size: .
cdr3_aa: CASSQAPGVNHEQYF
cdr3_nt: TGCGCCAGCAGCCAAGCCCCCGGGGTGAACCACGAGCAGTACTTC

j_call: TRBJ1-1
v_call: TRBV5-1
d_call: .
clone_size: .
cdr3_aa: CASSPITGFTEAFF
cdr3_nt: TGCGCCAGCAGCCCAATTACAGGGTTCACTGAAGCTTTCTTT

j_call: TRBJ1-5
v_call: TRBV5-1
d_call: .
clone_size: .
cdr3_aa: CTSSLAGMSNQPQHF
cdr3_nt: TGCACCAGCAGCTTGGCAGGGATGAGCAATCAGCCCCAGCATTTT

j_call: TRBJ1-2
v_call: TRBV7-9
d_call: .
clone_size: .
cdr3_aa: CASSLATAWGGSEGYGYTF
cdr3_nt: TGTGCCAGCAGCTTAGCCACAGCATGGGGCGGCTCGGAGGGCTATGGCTACACCTTC

j_call: TRBJ1-2
v_call: TRBV5-1
d_call: .
clone_size: .
cdr3_aa: CASSPSRGDYGYTF
cdr3_nt: TGCGCCAGCAGCCCAAGCAGGGGAGACTATGGCTACACCTTC

j_call: TRBJ1-3
v_call: TRBV18
d_call: .
clone_size: .
cdr3_aa: CASSPLAGLGNTIYF
cdr3_nt: TGTGCCAGCTCGCCCCTCGCAGGACTAGGAAACACCATATATTTT

j_call: TRBJ2-4
v_call: TRBV10-3
d_call: .
clone_size: few
cdr3_aa: CAISETHREAKNIQYF
cdr3_nt: TGTGCCATCAGTGAGACCCACCGGGAGGCCAAAAACATTCAGTACTTC

j_call: TRBJ1-6
v_call: TRBV5-1
d_call: TRBD1
clone_size: .
cdr3_aa: CASSWTGESYNSPLHF
cdr3_nt: TGCGCCAGCAGCTGGACAGGGGAAAGCTATAATTCACCCCTCCACTTT

j_call: TRBJ2-2
v_call: TRBV5-5
d_call: .
clone_size: .
cdr3_aa: CASSLGPHTGELFF
cdr3_nt: TGTGCCAGCAGCTTGGGGCCGCACACCGGGGAGCTGTTTTTT

j_call: TRBJ2-3
v_call: TRBV6-2/TRBV6-3
d_call: .
clone_size: .
cdr3_aa: CASSYSGVDTQYF
cdr3_nt: TGTGCCAGCAGTTACTCAGGGGTTGATACGCAGTATTTT

j_call: TRBJ1-5
v_call: TRBV6-2/TRBV6-3
d_call: .
clone_size: .
cdr3_aa: CASSHQGLWGQPQHF
cdr3_nt: TGTGCCAGCAGTCACCAGGGGTTGTGGGGTCAGCCCCAGCATTTT

j_call: TRBJ2-7
v_call: TRBV2
d_call: TRBD1
clone_size: .
cdr3_aa: CAARGQSYEQYF
cdr3_nt: TGTGCCGCGAGGGGACAGTCCTACGAGCAGTACTTC

j_call: TRBJ2-1
v_call: TRBV29-1
d_call: TRBD2
clone_size: .
cdr3_aa: CSVETGGDDNEQFF
cdr3_nt: TGCAGCGTTGAAACCGGGGGGGACGACAATGAGCAGTTCTTC

j_call: TRBJ2-2
v_call: TRBV3-1/TRBV3-2
d_call: .
clone_size: .
cdr3_aa: CASSQVVVGELFF
cdr3_nt: TGTGCCAGCAGCCAAGTAGTGGTCGGGGAGCTGTTTTTT

j_call: TRBJ1-3
v_call: TRBV5-1
d_call: TRBD1
clone_size: .
cdr3_aa: CASSRGTVAGNTIYF
cdr3_nt: TGCGCCAGCAGCCGGGGGACAGTTGCTGGAAACACCATATATTTT

j_call: TRBJ1-1
v_call: TRBV9
d_call: .
clone_size: once
cdr3_aa: CASSAVISSAEAFF
cdr3_nt: TGTGCCAGCAGCGCCGTAATATCGAGCGCGGAAGCTTTCTTT

j_call: TRBJ1-6
v_call: TRBV25-1
d_call: TRBD1
clone_size: .
cdr3_aa: CASSEPDRGLLGNSPLHF
cdr3_nt: TGTGCCAGCAGTGAACCGGACAGGGGGCTTCTCGGGAATTCACCCCTCCACTTT

j_call: TRBJ2-5
v_call: TRBV3-1/TRBV3-2
d_call: TRBD1
clone_size: .
cdr3_aa: CASSQGRGLQETQYF
cdr3_nt: TGTGCCAGCAGCCAAGGTAGGGGGCTCCAAGAGACCCAGTACTTC

j_call: TRBJ2-5
v_call: TRBV7-2
d_call: TRBD2
clone_size: .
cdr3_aa: CASSLFVGRAGETQYF
cdr3_nt: TGTGCCAGCAGCTTATTTGTAGGGAGGGCTGGAGAGACCCAGTACTTC

j_call: TRBJ1-3
v_call: TRBV9
d_call: TRBD1
clone_size: .
cdr3_aa: CASSVVPWTGNSGNTIYF
cdr3_nt: TGTGCCAGCAGCGTAGTTCCATGGACAGGGAACTCTGGAAACACCATATATTTT

j_call: TRBJ1-1
v_call: TRBV5-4
d_call: TRBD1
clone_size: .
cdr3_aa: CASSLGRHRGGRTEAFF
cdr3_nt: TGTGCCAGCAGCTTGGGACGCCACAGGGGAGGAAGGACTGAAGCTTTCTTT

j_call: TRBJ1-2
v_call: TRBV25-1
d_call: .
clone_size: .
cdr3_aa: CASSESAAWNYGYTF
cdr3_nt: TGTGCCAGCAGTGAATCGGCAGCGTGGAACTATGGCTACACCTTC

j_call: TRBJ2-6
v_call: TRBV11-2
d_call: .
clone_size: .
cdr3_aa: CASSRTRGSGANVLTF
cdr3_nt: TGTGCCAGCAGCCGAACAAGGGGCTCCGGGGCCAACGTCCTGACTTTC

j_call: TRBJ2-7
v_call: TRBV3-1/TRBV3-2
d_call: .
clone_size: .
cdr3_aa: CASSQGGNSYYEQYF
cdr3_nt: TGTGCCAGCAGCCAAGGAGGGAACTCATACTACGAGCAGTACTTC

j_call: TRBJ2-3
v_call: TRBV28
d_call: TRBD1
clone_size: once
cdr3_aa: CASQLDRGSTDTQYF
cdr3_nt: TGTGCCAGCCAGTTGGACAGGGGTAGCACAGATACGCAGTATTTT

j_call: TRBJ1-4
v_call: TRBV11-2
d_call: TRBD1
clone_size: .
cdr3_aa: CASSLGDRGRGEKLFF
cdr3_nt: TGTGCCAGCAGCTTAGGCGACAGGGGGCGAGGAGAAAAACTGTTTTTT

j_call: TRBJ1-5
v_call: TRBV7-8
d_call: .
clone_size: few
cdr3_aa: CASSLVAAENQPQHF
cdr3_nt: TGTGCCAGCAGCTTAGTCGCGGCGGAAAATCAGCCCCAGCATTTT

j_call: TRBJ2-5
v_call: TRBV5-1
d_call: TRBD2
clone_size: .
cdr3_aa: CASSPTSEGPQETQYF
cdr3_nt: TGCGCCAGCAGCCCGACTAGCGAGGGGCCCCAAGAGACCCAGTACTTC

j_call: TRBJ1-2
v_call: TRBV4-3
d_call: .
clone_size: .
cdr3_aa: CASSQDRIGVYGYTF
cdr3_nt: TGCGCCAGCAGCCAAGATCGAATAGGGGTCTATGGCTACACCTTC

j_call: TRBJ2-2
v_call: TRBV5-1
d_call: TRBD1
clone_size: once
cdr3_aa: CASSHLATGGSTGELFF
cdr3_nt: TGCGCCAGCAGCCATTTGGCCACAGGGGGCAGTACCGGGGAGCTGTTTTTT

j_call: TRBJ1-4
v_call: TRBV14
d_call: .
clone_size: .
cdr3_aa: CASSQAPLQRMFF
cdr3_nt: TGTGCCAGCAGCCAAGCTCCCCTCCAGCGAATGTTTTTT

j_call: TRBJ2-1
v_call: TRBV6-5
d_call: TRBD2
clone_size: .
cdr3_aa: CASRKGPAGYNEQFF
cdr3_nt: TGTGCCAGCCGCAAGGGGCCAGCGGGGTACAATGAGCAGTTCTTC

j_call: TRBJ2-7
v_call: TRBV10-3
d_call: TRBD1
clone_size: .
cdr3_aa: CAISVAGTGAYEQYF
cdr3_nt: TGTGCCATCAGTGTGGCCGGGACAGGAGCCTACGAGCAGTACTTC

j_call: TRBJ2-2
v_call: TRBV7-9
d_call: TRBD1
clone_size: .
cdr3_aa: CASSVQGLDTGELFF
cdr3_nt: TGTGCCAGCAGCGTACAGGGGTTGGACACCGGGGAGCTGTTTTTT

j_call: TRBJ2-2
v_call: TRBV2
d_call: .
clone_size: .
cdr3_aa: CASSENRNTGELFF
cdr3_nt: TGTGCCAGCAGTGAAAATAGAAACACCGGGGAGCTGTTTTTT

j_call: TRBJ2-3
v_call: TRBV3-1/TRBV3-2
d_call: TRBD2
clone_size: .
cdr3_aa: CASSLRVSGGALDTQYF
cdr3_nt: TGTGCCAGCAGCCTACGGGTTAGCGGGGGGGCATTGGATACGCAGTATTTT

j_call: TRBJ2-7
v_call: TRBV9
d_call: TRBD1
clone_size: .
cdr3_aa: CASSIGQAPSYEQYF
cdr3_nt: TGTGCCAGCAGCATCGGACAGGCACCTTCCTACGAGCAGTACTTC

j_call: TRBJ1-1
v_call: TRBV4-2
d_call: .
clone_size: .
cdr3_aa: CASSQDMSGNTEAFF
cdr3_nt: TGTGCCAGCAGCCAAGATATGTCCGGGAACACTGAAGCTTTCTTT

j_call: TRBJ1-1
v_call: TRBV10-3
d_call: .
clone_size: .
cdr3_aa: CAISRSLQGPSTEAFF
cdr3_nt: TGTGCCATCAGCCGATCCCTACAGGGACCGAGTACTGAAGCTTTCTTT

j_call: TRBJ1-2
v_call: TRBV9
d_call: TRBD1
clone_size: few
cdr3_aa: CASSGGGPSNYGYTF
cdr3_nt: TGTGCCAGCAGCGGAGGGGGCCCCTCAAACTATGGCTACACCTTC

j_call: TRBJ2-1
v_call: TRBV6-5
d_call: .
clone_size: .
cdr3_aa: CASSLASYNEQFF
cdr3_nt: TGTGCCAGCAGTCTAGCGTCCTACAATGAGCAGTTCTTC

j_call: TRBJ2-7
v_call: TRBV3-1/TRBV3-2
d_call: .
clone_size: .
cdr3_aa: CASSLLDRTDVVGQYF
cdr3_nt: TGTGCCAGCAGCCTTCTCGACCGGACAGATGTGGTCGGGCAGTACTTC

j_call: TRBJ1-5
v_call: TRBV7-6
d_call: .
clone_size: .
cdr3_aa: CASSSQANQPQHF
cdr3_nt: TGTGCCAGCAGCTCCCAAGCTAATCAGCCCCAGCATTTT

j_call: TRBJ1-2
v_call: TRBV6-2/TRBV6-3
d_call: TRBD1
clone_size: .
cdr3_aa: CASSFRDRALRGYTF
cdr3_nt: TGTGCCAGCAGTTTCCGGGACAGGGCCCTTCGTGGCTACACCTTC

j_call: TRBJ2-1
v_call: TRBV18
d_call: .
clone_size: .
cdr3_aa: CASSPQSLVRGNEQFF
cdr3_nt: TGTGCCAGCTCACCACAATCTTTGGTCAGGGGTAATGAGCAGTTCTTC

j_call: TRBJ2-3
v_call: TRBV11-2
d_call: .
clone_size: .
cdr3_aa: CASRLWGRHTTDTQYF
cdr3_nt: TGTGCCAGCAGGTTGTGGGGGCGCCATACCACAGATACGCAGTATTTT

j_call: TRBJ1-5
v_call: TRBV5-4
d_call: .
clone_size: .
cdr3_aa: CASSFGNSNQPQHF
cdr3_nt: TGTGCCAGCAGCTTCGGGAACTCCAATCAGCCCCAGCATTTT

j_call: TRBJ2-7
v_call: TRBV21-1
d_call: .
clone_size: .
cdr3_aa: CASSISGFRGEQYF
cdr3_nt: TGTGCCAGCAGCATCAGTGGGTTCAGGGGCGAGCAGTACTTC

j_call: TRBJ2-1
v_call: TRBV9
d_call: TRBD2
clone_size: .
cdr3_aa: CASSVGIAGGPIGNEQFF
cdr3_nt: TGTGCCAGCAGCGTAGGTATAGCGGGGGGGCCGATTGGTAATGAGCAGTTCTTC

j_call: TRBJ2-5
v_call: TRBV4-1
d_call: TRBD2
clone_size: .
cdr3_aa: CASTGGAGGIETQYF
cdr3_nt: TGCGCCAGCACTGGTGGAGCGGGGGGGATAGAGACCCAGTACTTC

j_call: TRBJ1-2
v_call: TRBV2
d_call: .
clone_size: few
cdr3_aa: CASSEPDTYGYTF
cdr3_nt: TGTGCCAGCAGTGAACCAGACACATATGGCTACACCTTC

j_call: TRBJ1-2
v_call: TRBV5-6
d_call: .
clone_size: few
cdr3_aa: CASSLREGRGGYTF
cdr3_nt: TGTGCCAGCAGCTTGAGGGAGGGACGAGGGGGCTACACCTTC

j_call: TRBJ1-2
v_call: TRBV5-4
d_call: .
clone_size: .
cdr3_aa: CASSLSGRVGYGYTF
cdr3_nt: TGTGCCAGCAGCTTGTCCGGGAGGGTCGGTTATGGCTACACCTTC

j_call: TRBJ2-5
v_call: TRBV7-7
d_call: TRBD2
clone_size: .
cdr3_aa: CASSSSGSKKETQYF
cdr3_nt: TGTGCTAGCAGCTCTAGCGGGTCGAAGAAAGAGACCCAGTACTTC

j_call: TRBJ1-2
v_call: TRBV7-2
d_call: .
clone_size: .
cdr3_aa: CASSSPLWFNYGYTF
cdr3_nt: TGTGCCAGCAGCTCCCCACTTTGGTTTAACTATGGCTACACCTTC

j_call: TRBJ2-5
v_call: TRBV3-1/TRBV3-2
d_call: .
clone_size: .
cdr3_aa: CASSHRTVEETQYF
cdr3_nt: TGTGCCAGCAGCCACCGGACAGTTGAAGAGACCCAGTACTTC

j_call: TRBJ1-5
v_call: TRBV7-6
d_call: TRBD1
clone_size: .
cdr3_aa: CASSPRDRQEDQPQHF
cdr3_nt: TGTGCCAGCAGCCCTAGGGACAGGCAAGAAGATCAGCCCCAGCATTTT

j_call: TRBJ1-5
v_call: TRBV4-1
d_call: TRBD1
clone_size: .
cdr3_aa: CASSRFFLPGTGAPQPQHF
cdr3_nt: TGCGCCAGCAGCCGCTTCTTTTTGCCGGGGACAGGGGCCCCCCAGCCCCAGCATTTT